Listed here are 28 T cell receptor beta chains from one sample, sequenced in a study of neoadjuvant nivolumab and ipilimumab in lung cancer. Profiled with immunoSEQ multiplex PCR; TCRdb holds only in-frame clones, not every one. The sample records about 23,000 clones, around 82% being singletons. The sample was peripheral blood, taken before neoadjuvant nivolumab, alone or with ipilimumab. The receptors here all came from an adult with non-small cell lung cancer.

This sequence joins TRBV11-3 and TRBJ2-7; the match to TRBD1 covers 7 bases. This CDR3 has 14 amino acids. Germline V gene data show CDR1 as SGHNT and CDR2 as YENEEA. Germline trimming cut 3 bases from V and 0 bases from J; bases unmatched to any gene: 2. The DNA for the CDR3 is TGTGCCAGCAGCTTCGGACAGGACTCCTACGAGCAGTACTTC. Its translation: CASSFGQDSYEQYF. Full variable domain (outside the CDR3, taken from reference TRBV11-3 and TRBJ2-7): EAGVVQSPRYKIIEKKQPVAFWCNPISGHNTLYWYLQNLGQGPELLIRYENEEAVDDSQLPKDRFSAERLKGVDSTLKIQPAELGDSAVYLCASSFGQDSYEQYFGPGTRLTVT.

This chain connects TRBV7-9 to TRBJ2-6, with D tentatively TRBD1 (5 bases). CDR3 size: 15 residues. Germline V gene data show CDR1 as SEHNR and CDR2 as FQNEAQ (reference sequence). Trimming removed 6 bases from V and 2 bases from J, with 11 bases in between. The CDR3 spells CASSEGVTGANVLTF. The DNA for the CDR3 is TGTGCCAGCAGTGAAGGGGTAACTGGGGCCAACGTCCTGACTTTC.

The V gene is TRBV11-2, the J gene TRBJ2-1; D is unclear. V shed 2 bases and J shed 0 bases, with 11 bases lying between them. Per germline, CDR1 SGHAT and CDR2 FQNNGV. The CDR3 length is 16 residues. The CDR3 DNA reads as TGTGCCAGCAGCTTAAATCCTACGATCTCCTACAATGAGCAGTTCTTC. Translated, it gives CASSLNPTISYNEQFF.

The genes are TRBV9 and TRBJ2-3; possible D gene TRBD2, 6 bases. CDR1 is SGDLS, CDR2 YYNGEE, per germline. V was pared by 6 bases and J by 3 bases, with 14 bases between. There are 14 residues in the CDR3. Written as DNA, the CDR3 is TGTGCCAGCACCCCGGGACTTAGAACAGATACGCAGTATTTT. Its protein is CASTPGLRTDTQYF. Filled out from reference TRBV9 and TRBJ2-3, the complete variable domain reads DSGVTQTPKHLITATGQRVTLRCSPRSGDLSVYWYQQSLDQGLQFLIQYYNGEERAKGNILERFSAQQFPDLHSELNLSSLELGDSALYFCASTPGLRTDTQYFGPGTRLTVL.

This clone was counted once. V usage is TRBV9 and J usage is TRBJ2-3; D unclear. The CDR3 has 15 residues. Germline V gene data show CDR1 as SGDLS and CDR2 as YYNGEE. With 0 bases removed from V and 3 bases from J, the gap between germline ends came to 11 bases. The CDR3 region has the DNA TGTGCCAGCAGCGTAGGCGGCGGTGAGACAGATACGCAGTATTTT. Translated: CASSVGGGETDTQYF.

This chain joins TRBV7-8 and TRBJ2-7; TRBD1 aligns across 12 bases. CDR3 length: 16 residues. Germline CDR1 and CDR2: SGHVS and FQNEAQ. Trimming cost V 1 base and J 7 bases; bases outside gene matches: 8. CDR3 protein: CASSLVPGQGAKEQYF. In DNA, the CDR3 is TGTGCCAGCAGCTTAGTCCCGGGACAGGGGGCGAAAGAGCAGTACTTC.

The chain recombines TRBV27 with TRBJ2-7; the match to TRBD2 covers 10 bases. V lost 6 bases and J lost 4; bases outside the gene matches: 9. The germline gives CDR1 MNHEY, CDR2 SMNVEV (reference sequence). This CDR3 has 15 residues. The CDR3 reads CASSRTSGMGYEQYF. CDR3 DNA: TGTGCCAGCAGCCGAACTAGCGGGATGGGGTACGAGCAGTACTTC.

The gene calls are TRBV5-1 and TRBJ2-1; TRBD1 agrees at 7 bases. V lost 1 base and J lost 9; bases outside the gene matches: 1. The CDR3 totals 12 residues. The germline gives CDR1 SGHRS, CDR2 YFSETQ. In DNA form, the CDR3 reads TGCGCCAGCAGCTTGAGGGGGCTTGAGCAGTTCTTC. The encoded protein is CASSLRGLEQFF.

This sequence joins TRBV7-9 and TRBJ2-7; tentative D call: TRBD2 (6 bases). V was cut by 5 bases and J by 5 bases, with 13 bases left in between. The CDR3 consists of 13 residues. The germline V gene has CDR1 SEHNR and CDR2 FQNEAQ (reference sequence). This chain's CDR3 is CASSPPGLNEQYF. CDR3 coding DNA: TGTGCCAGCAGCCCTCCGGGACTTAACGAGCAGTACTTC.

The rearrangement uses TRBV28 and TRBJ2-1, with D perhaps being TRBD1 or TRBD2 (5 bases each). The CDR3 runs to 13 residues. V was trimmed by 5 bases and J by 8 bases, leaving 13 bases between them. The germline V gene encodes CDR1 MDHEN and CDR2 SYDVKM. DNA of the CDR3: TGTGCCAGCAGTCCCTGGGGGTCGGATGAGCAGTTCTTC. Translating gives CASSPWGSDEQFF.

The CDR3 coding sequence is TGTGCCAGCAGTTCCACAGGCCGATGGAACACTGAAGCTTTCTTT. Its protein is CASSSTGRWNTEAFF. This rearrangement joins TRBV6-5 to TRBJ1-1, with D perhaps TRBD1 (5 bases). The length of the CDR3 is 15 residues. The ends were cut back, 4 bases at V and 1 base at J, with 13 bases in the middle. Germline assignment: CDR1 MNHEY and CDR2 SVGAGI.

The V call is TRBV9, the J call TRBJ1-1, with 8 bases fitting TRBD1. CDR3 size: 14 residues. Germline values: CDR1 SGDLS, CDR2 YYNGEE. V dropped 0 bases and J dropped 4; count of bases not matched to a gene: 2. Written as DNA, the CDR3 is TGTGCCAGCAGCGTAGGAACAGGGGGCACTGAAGCTTTCTTT. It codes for CASSVGTGGTEAFF. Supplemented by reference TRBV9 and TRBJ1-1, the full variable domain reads DSGVTQTPKHLITATGQRVTLRCSPRSGDLSVYWYQQSLDQGLQFLIQYYNGEERAKGNILERFSAQQFPDLHSELNLSSLELGDSALYFCASSVGTGGTEAFFGQGTRLTVV.

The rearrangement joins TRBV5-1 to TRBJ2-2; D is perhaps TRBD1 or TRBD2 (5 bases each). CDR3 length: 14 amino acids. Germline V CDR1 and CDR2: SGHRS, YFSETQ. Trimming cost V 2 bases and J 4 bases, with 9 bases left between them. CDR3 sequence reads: CASSLEGRTGELFF. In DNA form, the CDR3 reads TGCGCCAGCAGCTTAGAGGGGCGCACCGGGGAGCTGTTTTTT.

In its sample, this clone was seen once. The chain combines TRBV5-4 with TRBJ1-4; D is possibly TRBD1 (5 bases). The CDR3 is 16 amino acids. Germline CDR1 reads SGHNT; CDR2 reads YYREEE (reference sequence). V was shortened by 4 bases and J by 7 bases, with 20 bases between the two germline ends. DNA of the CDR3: TGTGCCAGCAGCCCTGGGACCGGGGGAGAAAGTGAAAAACTGTTTTTT. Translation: CASSPGTGGESEKLFF.

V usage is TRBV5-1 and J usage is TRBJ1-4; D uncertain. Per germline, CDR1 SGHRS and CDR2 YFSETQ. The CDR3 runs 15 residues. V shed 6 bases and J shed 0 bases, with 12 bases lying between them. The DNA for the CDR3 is TGCGCCAGCACCCCGGGGTTCTCAACTAATGAAAAACTGTTTTTT. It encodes CASTPGFSTNEKLFF.

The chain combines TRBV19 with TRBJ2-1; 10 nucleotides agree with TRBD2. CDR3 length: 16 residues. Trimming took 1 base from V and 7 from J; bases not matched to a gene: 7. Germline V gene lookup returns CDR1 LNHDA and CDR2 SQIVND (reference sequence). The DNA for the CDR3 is TGTGCCAGTAGTATAGCCCTAGCGGGAGAATGGAATGAGCAGTTCTTC. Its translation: CASSIALAGEWNEQFF.

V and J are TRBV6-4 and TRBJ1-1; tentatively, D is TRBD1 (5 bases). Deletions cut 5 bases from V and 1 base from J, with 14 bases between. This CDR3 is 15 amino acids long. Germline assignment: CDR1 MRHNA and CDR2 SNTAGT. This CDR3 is CASSLRGRGNTEAFF. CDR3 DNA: TGTGCCAGCAGTTTGAGGGGACGGGGGAACACTGAAGCTTTCTTT.

CDR3: CAWSVSSVYEQYF. CDR3 nucleotides: TGTGCCTGGAGTGTCTCTAGCGTCTACGAGCAGTACTTC. The genes are TRBV30 and TRBJ2-7; a possible D gene is TRBD2 (6 bases). Trimming removed 0 bases from V and 3 bases from J, with 9 bases in between. Germline lookup yields CDR1 GTSNPN and CDR2 SVGIG (reference sequence). This CDR3 region has 13 residues.

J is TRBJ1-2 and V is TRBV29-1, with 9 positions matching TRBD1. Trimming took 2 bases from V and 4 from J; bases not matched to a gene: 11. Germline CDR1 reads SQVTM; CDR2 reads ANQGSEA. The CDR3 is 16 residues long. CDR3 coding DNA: TGCAGCGTTGAAACGGGACAGGGTGGGGGATTCTATGGCTACACCTTC. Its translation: CSVETGQGGGFYGYTF. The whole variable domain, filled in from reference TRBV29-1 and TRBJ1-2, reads SAVISQKPSRDICQRGTSLTIQCQVDSQVTMMFWYRQQPGQSLTLIATANQGSEATYESGFVIDKFPISRPNLTFSTLTVSNMSPEDSSIYLCSVETGQGGGFYGYTFGSGTRLTVV.

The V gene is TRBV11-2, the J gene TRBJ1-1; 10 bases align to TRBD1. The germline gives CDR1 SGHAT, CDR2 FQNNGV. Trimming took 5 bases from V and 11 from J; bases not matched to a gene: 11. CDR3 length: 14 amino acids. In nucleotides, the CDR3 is TGTGCCAGCAGCACTAGACAGGGGGCGAGAGAGGCTTTCTTT. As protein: CASSTRQGAREAFF. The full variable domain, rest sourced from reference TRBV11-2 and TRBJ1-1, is EAGVAQSPRYKIIEKRQSVAFWCNPISGHATLYWYQQILGQGPKLLIQFQNNGVVDDSQLPKDRFSAERLKGVDSTLKIQPAKLEDSAVYLCASSTRQGAREAFFGQGTRLTVV.

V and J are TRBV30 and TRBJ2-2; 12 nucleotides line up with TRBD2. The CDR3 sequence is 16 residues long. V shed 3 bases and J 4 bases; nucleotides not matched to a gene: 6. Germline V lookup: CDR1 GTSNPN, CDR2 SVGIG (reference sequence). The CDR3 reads CAWSASSGRATGELFF. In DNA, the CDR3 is TGTGCCTGGAGCGCCTCTAGCGGGAGGGCCACCGGGGAGCTGTTTTTT.

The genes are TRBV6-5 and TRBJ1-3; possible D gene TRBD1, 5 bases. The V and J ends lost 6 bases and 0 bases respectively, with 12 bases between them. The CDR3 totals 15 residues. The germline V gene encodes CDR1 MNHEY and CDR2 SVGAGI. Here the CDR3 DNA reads TGTGCCAGCAGAGTGGGACGGAGCTCTGGAAACACCATATATTTT. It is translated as CASRVGRSSGNTIYF.

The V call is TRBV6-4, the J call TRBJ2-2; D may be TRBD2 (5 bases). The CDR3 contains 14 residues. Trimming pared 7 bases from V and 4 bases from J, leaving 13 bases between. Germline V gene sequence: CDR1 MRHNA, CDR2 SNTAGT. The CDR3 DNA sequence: TGTGCCAGCACCCAAGCGGCGGGCACCGGGGAGCTGTTTTTT. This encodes CASTQAAGTGELFF.

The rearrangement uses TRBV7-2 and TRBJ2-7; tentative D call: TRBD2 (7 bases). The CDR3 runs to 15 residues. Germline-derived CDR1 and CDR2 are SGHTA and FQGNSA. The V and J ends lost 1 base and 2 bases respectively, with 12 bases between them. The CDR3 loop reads CASSLEGGDAYEQYF. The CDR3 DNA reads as TGTGCCAGCAGCTTAGAAGGGGGGGACGCCTACGAGCAGTACTTC.

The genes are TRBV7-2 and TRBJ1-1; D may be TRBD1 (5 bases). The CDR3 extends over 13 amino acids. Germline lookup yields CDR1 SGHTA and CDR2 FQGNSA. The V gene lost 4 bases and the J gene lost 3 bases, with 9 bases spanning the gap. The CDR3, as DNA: TGTGCCAGCAGCTCGGGACGGGACACTGAAGCTTTCTTT. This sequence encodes CASSSGRDTEAFF.

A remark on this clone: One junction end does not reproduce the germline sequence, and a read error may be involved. This chain's CDR3 is CASSLAASSYNEQFF. In nucleotides, the CDR3 is TGTGCTAGCAGCTTAGCGGCGAGCTCCTACAATGAGCAGTTCTTC. This chain uses TRBV7-7 with TRBJ2-1, with a tentative D call TRBD2 (6 bases). Per germline, CDR1 SSHAT and CDR2 FNYEAQ (reference sequence). CDR3 length: 15 residues. The whole variable domain, filled in from reference TRBV7-7 and TRBJ2-1, reads GAGVSQSPRYKVTKRGQDVTLRCDPISSHATLYWYQQALGQGPEFLTYFNYEAQPDKSGLPSDRFSAERPEGSISTLTIQRTEQRDSAMYRCASSLAASSYNEQFFGPGTRLTVL.

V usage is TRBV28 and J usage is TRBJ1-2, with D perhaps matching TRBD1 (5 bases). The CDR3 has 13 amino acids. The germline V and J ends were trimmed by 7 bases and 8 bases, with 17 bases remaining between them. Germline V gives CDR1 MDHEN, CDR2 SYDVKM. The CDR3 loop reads CASTLRDARGYTF. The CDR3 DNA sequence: TGTGCCAGCACCCTAAGGGACGCTCGGGGCTACACCTTC.

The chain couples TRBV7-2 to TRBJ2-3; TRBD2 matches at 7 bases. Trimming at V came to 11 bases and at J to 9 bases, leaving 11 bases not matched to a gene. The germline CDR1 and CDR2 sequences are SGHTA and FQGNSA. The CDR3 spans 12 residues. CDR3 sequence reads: CAGGGREGTQYF. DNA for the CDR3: TGTGCCGGGGGAGGGCGCGAGGGAACGCAGTATTTT.